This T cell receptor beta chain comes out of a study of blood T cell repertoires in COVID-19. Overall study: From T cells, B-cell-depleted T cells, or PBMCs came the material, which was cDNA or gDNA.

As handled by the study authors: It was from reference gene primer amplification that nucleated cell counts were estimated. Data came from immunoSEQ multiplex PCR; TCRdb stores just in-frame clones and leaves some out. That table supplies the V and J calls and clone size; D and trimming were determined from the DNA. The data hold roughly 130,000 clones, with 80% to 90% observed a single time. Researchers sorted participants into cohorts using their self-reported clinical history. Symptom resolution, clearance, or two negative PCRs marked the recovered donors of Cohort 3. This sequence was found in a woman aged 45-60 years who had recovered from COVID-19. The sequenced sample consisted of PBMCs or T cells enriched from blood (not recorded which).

Written as DNA, the CDR3 is TGTGCCAGCAGTGATGGGCAGGGGGCTTTCTTT. Translated: CASSDGQGAFF. The chain links TRBV25-1 to TRBJ1-1, with D possibly TRBD1 on 6 matching bases. The ends were cut back, 3 bases at V and 11 bases at J, with 10 bases in the middle. The V gene's germline CDR1 is MGHDK and CDR2 SYGVNS. This CDR3 has 11 amino acids.